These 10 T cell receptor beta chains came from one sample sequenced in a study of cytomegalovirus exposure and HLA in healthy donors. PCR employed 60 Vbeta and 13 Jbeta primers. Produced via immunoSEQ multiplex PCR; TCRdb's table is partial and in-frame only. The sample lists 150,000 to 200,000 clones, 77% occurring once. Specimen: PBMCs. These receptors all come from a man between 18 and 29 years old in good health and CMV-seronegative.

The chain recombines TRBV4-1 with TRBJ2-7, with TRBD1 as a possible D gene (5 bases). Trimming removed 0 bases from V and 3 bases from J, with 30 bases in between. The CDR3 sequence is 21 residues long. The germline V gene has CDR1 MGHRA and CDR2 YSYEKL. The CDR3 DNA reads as TGCGCCAGCAGCCAAGACAACTTCCCAAGGGGCAGGGAAATGGCGCGCTACGAGCAGTACTTC. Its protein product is CASSQDNFPRGREMARYEQYF.

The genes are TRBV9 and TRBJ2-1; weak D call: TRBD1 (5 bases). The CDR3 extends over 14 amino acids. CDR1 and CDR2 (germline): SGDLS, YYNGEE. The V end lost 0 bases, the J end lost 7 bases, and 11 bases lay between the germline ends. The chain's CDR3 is CASSVARGANEQFF. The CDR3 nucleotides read TGTGCCAGCAGCGTAGCAAGGGGCGCGAATGAGCAGTTCTTC.

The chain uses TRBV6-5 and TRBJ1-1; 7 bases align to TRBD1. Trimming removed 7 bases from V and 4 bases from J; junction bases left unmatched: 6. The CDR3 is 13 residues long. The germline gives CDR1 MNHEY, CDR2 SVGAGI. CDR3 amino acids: CASNDRAGTEAFF. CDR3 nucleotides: TGTGCCAGCAATGACAGGGCTGGCACTGAAGCTTTCTTT.

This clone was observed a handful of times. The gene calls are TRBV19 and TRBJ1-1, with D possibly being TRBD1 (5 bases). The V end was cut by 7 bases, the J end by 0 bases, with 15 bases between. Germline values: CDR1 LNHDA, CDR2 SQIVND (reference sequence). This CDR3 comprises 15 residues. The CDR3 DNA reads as TGTGCCAGTAACCAGGGTTCAGAGATGAACACTGAAGCTTTCTTT. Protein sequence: CASNQGSEMNTEAFF.

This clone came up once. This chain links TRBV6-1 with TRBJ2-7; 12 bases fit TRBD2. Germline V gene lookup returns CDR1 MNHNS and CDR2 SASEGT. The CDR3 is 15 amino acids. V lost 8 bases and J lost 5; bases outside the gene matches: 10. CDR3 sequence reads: CASRRTSGGSNEQYF. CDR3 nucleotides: TGTGCCAGCCGGAGAACTAGCGGGGGGTCCAACGAGCAGTACTTC.

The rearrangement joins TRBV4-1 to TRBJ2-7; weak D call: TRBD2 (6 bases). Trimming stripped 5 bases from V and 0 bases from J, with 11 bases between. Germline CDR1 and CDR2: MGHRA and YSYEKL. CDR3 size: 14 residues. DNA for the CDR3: TGCGCCAGCAGCAGACGGGAGTCCTCCTACGAGCAGTACTTC. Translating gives CASSRRESSYEQYF.

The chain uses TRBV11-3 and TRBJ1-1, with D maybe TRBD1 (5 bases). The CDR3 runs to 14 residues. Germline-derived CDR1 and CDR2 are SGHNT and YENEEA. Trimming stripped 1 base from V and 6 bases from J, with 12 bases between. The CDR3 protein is CASSLGPPGAEAFF. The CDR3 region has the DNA TGTGCCAGCAGCTTAGGTCCTCCGGGGGCTGAAGCTTTCTTT.

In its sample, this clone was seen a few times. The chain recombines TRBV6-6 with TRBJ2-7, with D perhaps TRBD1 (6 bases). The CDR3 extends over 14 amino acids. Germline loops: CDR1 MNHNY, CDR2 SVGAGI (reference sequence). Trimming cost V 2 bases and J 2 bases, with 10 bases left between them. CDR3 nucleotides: TGTGCCAGCAGTTACCAGGGGCGGACCTACGAGCAGTACTTC. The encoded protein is CASSYQGRTYEQYF.

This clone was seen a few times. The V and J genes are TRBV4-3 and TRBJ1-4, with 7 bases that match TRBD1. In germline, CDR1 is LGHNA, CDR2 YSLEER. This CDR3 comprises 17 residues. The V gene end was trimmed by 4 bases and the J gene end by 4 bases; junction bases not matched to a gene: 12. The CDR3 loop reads CASSPGGTLEGNEKLFF. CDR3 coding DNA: TGCGCCAGCAGCCCAGGGGGGACCCTAGAGGGTAATGAAAAACTGTTTTTT.

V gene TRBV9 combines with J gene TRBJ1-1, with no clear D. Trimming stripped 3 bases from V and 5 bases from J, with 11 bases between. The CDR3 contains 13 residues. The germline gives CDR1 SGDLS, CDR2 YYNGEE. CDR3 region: CASSERDETEAFF. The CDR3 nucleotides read TGTGCCAGCAGCGAGAGGGATGAGACTGAAGCTTTCTTT.